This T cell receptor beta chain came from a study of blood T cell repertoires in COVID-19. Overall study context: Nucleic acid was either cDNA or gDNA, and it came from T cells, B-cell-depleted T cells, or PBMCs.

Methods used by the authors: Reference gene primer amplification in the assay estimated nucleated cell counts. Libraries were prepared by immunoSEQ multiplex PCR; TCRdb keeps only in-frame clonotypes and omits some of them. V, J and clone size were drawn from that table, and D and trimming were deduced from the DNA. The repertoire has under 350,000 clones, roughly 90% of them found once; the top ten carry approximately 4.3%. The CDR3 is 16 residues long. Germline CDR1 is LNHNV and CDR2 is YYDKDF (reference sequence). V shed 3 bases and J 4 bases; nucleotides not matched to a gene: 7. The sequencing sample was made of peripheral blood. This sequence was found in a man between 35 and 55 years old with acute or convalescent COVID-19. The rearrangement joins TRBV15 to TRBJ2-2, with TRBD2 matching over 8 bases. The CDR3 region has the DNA TGTGCCACCAGCAGTCCCCGGGGGGGGCTCACCGGGGAGCTGTTTTTT. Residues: CATSSPRGGLTGELFF.